The sequence of this TCR beta chain was determined in a study of cytomegalovirus exposure and HLA in healthy donors (dated by TCRdb to the late 2010s). Describing the broader study: An earlier analysis of several hundred of the donors reported under 300 Gb of sequence data and 95 million to 140 million unique TCR beta sequences obtained from 150 million to 200 million T cells. About 300 gigabases of sequencing data and 70 million to 85 million unique TCR sequences were included in an early release covering about 700 HLA-typed donors. Of the 350 to 450 genotyped donors, over 65% fell in the genetic ancestry cluster associated with self-reported Caucasian donors. The study was designed to test whether signatures of past pathogen exposure could be identified by cataloging public T cell receptors. The T cell repertoires of 666 subjects were profiled by immunosequencing and related to cytomegalovirus serostatus. In addition to the first cohort of approximately 670 subjects, a separate validation cohort of 120 different subjects was used. To predict cytomegalovirus infection status, the study brought together high-throughput TCR immunosequencing, statistical association of individual TCRs with disease status, and machine learning. In a later analysis, previously published TCR beta repertoires from 666 donors were re-analyzed and high-resolution HLA genotyping was added so that TCR occurrence patterns could be studied. The later analysis used no new phenotypic data to find candidate immune exposures, relying instead on TCR beta sequences and their occurrence across donors. In an earlier analysis of several hundred of the donors, high-throughput TCR beta sequencing was used to judge whether each TCR beta V gene segment behaved as functional or pseudogenic. Donor age, sex, ethnicity and CMV serostatus were compiled alongside the repertoire data. A later genetic analysis used genome-wide SNP genotypes for about 55% of the 666 donors, treating that subset as a discovery cohort. All discovery cohort repertoires had been generated using a single sequencing platform. Both class I and class II loci were covered by HLA typing, at four-digit resolution. The number of typed donors differed by locus: about 620-640 for A, B, C, DRB1 and DQB1; 522 for DQA1; roughly 600 for DPA1; and around 470 for DPB1. Because of strong linkage in the cohort, five DR-DQ haplotypes were treated as single units for association and clustering. Among some 400 genotyped donors of the cohort, an average of around 240,000 unique TCR beta nucleotide sequences were sequenced per donor, roughly 20% of them non-productive. What the study reported, not specific to this receptor: A cluster of highly shared sequence variants was judged likely to be a technical artifact of the sequencing pipeline. According to a later genetic analysis, donors in an Asian-associated ancestry cluster had fewer N-insertions in productive TCRs than the roughly 660-donor mean. A further reported finding was that TCR beta sequences accurately predicted the HLA-A and HLA-B alleles for most subjects in the first cohort. Linkage disequilibrium might explain the correlated functional status among segregating V segments, but an unknown experimental factor could not be ruled out. In vitro tests confirmed that a few of the cytomegalovirus-associated TCR beta chains recognize cytomegalovirus antigens. Only TCR beta chains were sequenced in this cohort, and the absence of alpha or paired-chain data limited detectable features. A later genetic analysis associated a missense DCLRE1C variant with V-gene and J-gene trimming of TCR beta chains, and an independent cohort replicated the association. Presence/absence analyses assumed roughly uniform sequencing depth across donors, an assumption that may not hold. In an earlier analysis of roughly 500 of the donors, most TCR beta V segments appeared in productive rearrangements about 87% or about 30% of the time, broadly matching IMGT annotations. According to a later analysis, parvovirus B19, influenza, CMV and Epstein-Barr virus appeared linked to several top co-occurrence clusters. In a later analysis, 15,000 to 20,000 TCR beta sequences were associated with specific HLA alleles at a false discovery rate of 0.05. Because the 87-base-pair reads could not distinguish some IMGT-functional V segments, including TRBV6-2 and TRBV6-3, those segments were excluded. In a later analysis, the rate of TCR association differed among HLA loci, with DRB1 alleles having the most associated TCRs and HLA-C alleles having the fewest. Strong co-occurrence of HLA alleles, especially DR and DQ, made assigning TCR associations to individual alleles difficult. In both the original and validation cohorts, the classifier was reported to diagnose cytomegalovirus status with high specificity and sensitivity. Immune exposure information for the cohort was limited to CMV serostatus. The authors suggested that the approach could potentially be extended to other disease states and immunological phenotypes. Compared with equally common non-associated chains, HLA-associated TCR beta chains in a later analysis were more clonally expanded and had lower generation probabilities. Because counts were too low, 15 to 20 rarely observed V segments, including chromosome 9 orphons, were excluded from the earlier analysis of a few hundred of the donors. Because some donors lacked HLA typing at each locus, the association tests relied only on the typed subset. In the study, about 150 TCR beta chains were listed as associated with cytomegalovirus. Across donors, most TCR sequences were observed very rarely, whereas some public TCRs were present in many individuals. Most CMV-associated TCR beta chains appeared to be HLA-restricted in a later analysis, and the HLA associations seemed to be driven largely by CMV exposure.

Notes on this clone: The antigen this receptor binds is unknown. Base qualities are not provided; no much larger clone lies one nucleotide away.

The cohort consisted of 670 or so healthy bone marrow donors. All cohort members were sampled while nominally healthy, although unrecorded immune exposures were likely present. The donor was CMV seronegative and belonged to the group of 352 seronegative cohort members. A peripheral blood sample was provided by each donor, and peripheral blood mononuclear cells were used for TCR beta sequencing. Genomic DNA was extracted from the blood cell samples with the Qiagen DNeasy Blood Extraction Kit. Library preparation was by the immunoSEQ multiplex PCR assay. A mixture of 60 forward primers for TCR Vbeta segments and 13 reverse primers for TCR Jbeta segments was used in the multiplex PCR. Amplification of the CDR3 region of rearranged TCR beta genes was performed with a multiplex PCR assay on genomic DNA. The amplified TCR beta libraries were sequenced on the Illumina HiSeq System as 87-base-pair reads. As for how the authors treated the data: A later analysis tallied around 82 million unique TCR beta chains across the approximately 670 repertoires, and about 12 million of those chains were shared by two or more donors. Raw reads were error-corrected and collapsed into unique sequences by a nearest-neighbor algorithm in which closely related sequences were merged to remove PCR and sequencing errors. To assign V, D and J gene segments, CDR3 sequences were aligned to IMGT reference sequences. For a sequence to be retained, at least a six-nucleotide match to both a V gene segment and a J gene segment was required. A rearrangement counted as productive if the CDR3 had no stop codons and remained in frame with V and J, and every other rearrangement counted as non-productive. Following IMGT convention, CDR3 was defined as the stretch from the second conserved V-encoded cysteine up to the conserved J-encoded phenylalanine. In an earlier analysis of roughly 610 of the donors, sequences lacking an unambiguous match to a single V gene segment were excluded. In an earlier analysis of 587 of the donors, a V segment was called functional when productive rearrangements were above 56.7%, and segregating when the standard deviation between donors exceeded 5%. A statistical classification framework was built for diagnosing cytomegalovirus status from the catalog of TCR beta chain sequences. V and J gene assignment, in a later analysis, came from comparing TCR nucleotide sequences with IMGT/GENE-DB human TR gene sequences. A later analysis assigned CDR3 sequences and most-parsimonious VDJ recombination scenarios with the TCRdist pipeline. A later analysis defined each TCR beta chain by its CDR3 amino acid sequence plus V-gene family, and excluded reads lacking a unique V-gene family. A later analysis removed several hundred highly shared, low-generation-probability nucleotide sequences to deal with suspected cross-contamination and a sequencing artifact. In a later analysis, a clonal expansion index for each public chain was calculated from normalized within-repertoire ranks of inferred template counts. A later analysis computed generation probabilities with a VDJ recombination model fitted to out-of-frame rearrangements, and checked the results against IGoR. A later analysis scored TCR-TCR, TCR-HLA and TCR-CMV co-occurrence with hypergeometric tests, applying a repertoire-size bias correction to TCR pairs. To estimate false discovery rates, a later analysis permuted the HLA or CMV assignments 20 times. In a later analysis, co-occurring TCRs were grouped using DBSCAN, and TCRdist sequence similarity was added for clustering within HLA-allele-positive subsets. For co-occurrence clustering, repertoires with fewer than 30,000 or more than 120,000 public chains were excluded, along with about five repertoires with anomalous nucleotide sharing. The source is immuneACCESS, and TCRdb retained only in-frame sequences with V and J called. Part of the clones is not carried over; for the studies checked, unresolved V genes explain less than half of this, and the remainder is unexplained. The V and J calls and clone size are taken from that table; D and trimming were inferred from the DNA. The sample has roughly 180,000 clones on record, roughly 80% of them singletons. 0.75% to 0.9% of the sample is held by the ten biggest clonotypes.

From a lookup of the germline V gene (reference sequence), CDR1 and CDR2 are PRHDT and FYEKMQ. V is pared back by 4 bases and J by 0 bases, with 15 bases lying between the germline termini. The CDR3 starts with the cysteine, ends with the phenylalanine, and has 16 residues. Just CDR3 DNA is preserved here, 48 bases in frame from base 1. The receptor chain draws on TRBV13 and TRBJ1-1; TRBD1 might be the D gene, on 5 matching bases. This clonotype was obtained from a woman between 18 and 29 years old in good health and CMV-seronegative. What was sequenced was PBMCs. The DNA sequence follows: TGTGCCAGCAGCTCACGAGTCAGGGTCCTGAACACTGAAGCTTTCTTT. Its protein reads: CASSSRVRVLNTEAFF.